This TCR beta chain came from a study of cytomegalovirus exposure and HLA in healthy donors. This CDR3 is 17 amino acids long. Trimming took 3 bases from V and 4 from J; bases not matched to a gene: 11. CDR1 SGHTA and CDR2 FQGNSA come from the germline V gene. In regard to this clone: Its antigen is undetermined.

PCR amplification relied on 60 Vbeta primers (plus 13 Jbeta primers). Some clones are missing from TCRdb's copy, which holds only in-frame ones; the method was immunoSEQ multiplex PCR. The sample holds some 78,000 clones, more than 65% seen once. Notes on the study in general: A classifier reportedly called cytomegalovirus status with high sensitivity and specificity. A later analysis found that most CMV-associated TCR beta chains appeared HLA-restricted.

Participants comprised healthy donors of bone marrow. Sequenced sample: PBMCs. This TCR was sampled from a woman aged 35 to 49 in good health and CMV-seropositive. This rearrangement joins TRBV7-2 to TRBJ2-1; 8 bases are a match to TRBD2. For the CDR3, the DNA is TGTGCCAGCAGCTTGAAGAGACGCGGGGGGATTTACAATGAGCAGTTCTTC. Translated: CASSLKRRGGIYNEQFF.